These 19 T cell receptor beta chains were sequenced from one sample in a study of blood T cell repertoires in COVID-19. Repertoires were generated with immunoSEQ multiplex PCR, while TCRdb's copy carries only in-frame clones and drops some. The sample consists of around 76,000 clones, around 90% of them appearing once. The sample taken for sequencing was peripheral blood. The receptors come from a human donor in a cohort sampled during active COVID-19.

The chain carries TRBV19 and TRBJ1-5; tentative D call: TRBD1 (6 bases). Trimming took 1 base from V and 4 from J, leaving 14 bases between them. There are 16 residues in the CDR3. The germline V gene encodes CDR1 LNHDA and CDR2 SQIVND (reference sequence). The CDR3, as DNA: TGTGCCAGTAGTATAGGGGGCAGGGGATATAATCAGCCCCAGCATTTT. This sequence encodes CASSIGGRGYNQPQHF.

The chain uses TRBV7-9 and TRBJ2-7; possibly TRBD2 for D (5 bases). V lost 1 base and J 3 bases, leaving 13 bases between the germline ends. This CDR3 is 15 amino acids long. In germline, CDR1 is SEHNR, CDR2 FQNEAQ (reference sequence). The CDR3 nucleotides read TGTGCCAGCAGCTTAGTAGGAGGCCGACTCTACGAGCAGTACTTC. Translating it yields CASSLVGGRLYEQYF. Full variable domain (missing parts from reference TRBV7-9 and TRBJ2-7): DTGVSQNPRHKITKRGQNVTFRCDPISEHNRLYWYRQTLGQGPEFLTYFQNEAQLEKSRLLSDRFSAERPKGSFSTLEIQRTEQGDSAMYLCASSLVGGRLYEQYFGPGTRLTVT.

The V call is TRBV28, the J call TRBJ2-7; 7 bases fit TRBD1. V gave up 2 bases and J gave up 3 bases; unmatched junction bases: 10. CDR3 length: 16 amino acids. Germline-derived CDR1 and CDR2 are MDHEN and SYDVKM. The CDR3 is CASSLALDRLSYEQYF. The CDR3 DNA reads TGTGCCAGCAGTTTAGCTCTGGACAGGCTCAGCTACGAGCAGTACTTC.

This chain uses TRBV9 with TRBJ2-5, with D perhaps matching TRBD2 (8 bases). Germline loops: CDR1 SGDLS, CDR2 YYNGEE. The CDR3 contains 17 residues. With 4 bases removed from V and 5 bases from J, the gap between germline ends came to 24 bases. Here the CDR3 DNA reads TGTGCCAGCAGCCCCAGAAGGCGTCGGGAGGGGGCGGAGACCCAGTACTTC. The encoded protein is CASSPRRRREGAETQYF.

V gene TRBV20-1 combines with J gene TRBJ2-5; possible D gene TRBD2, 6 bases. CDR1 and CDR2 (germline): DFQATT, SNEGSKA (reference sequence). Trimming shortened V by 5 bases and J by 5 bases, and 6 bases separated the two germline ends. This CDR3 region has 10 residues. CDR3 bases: TGCAGTGCTGGGAGGGAGACCCAGTACTTC. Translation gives CSAGRETQYF.

CDR3 amino acids: CASSIGGRSSTDTQYF. DNA for the CDR3: TGTGCCAGTAGTATAGGAGGGCGGAGTAGCACAGATACGCAGTATTTT. V and J are TRBV19 and TRBJ2-3; TRBD2 is a possible D gene (5 bases). V was trimmed by 1 base and J by 0 bases, leaving 11 bases between them. This CDR3 region has 16 residues. From germline, CDR1 is LNHDA and CDR2 SQIVND (reference sequence).

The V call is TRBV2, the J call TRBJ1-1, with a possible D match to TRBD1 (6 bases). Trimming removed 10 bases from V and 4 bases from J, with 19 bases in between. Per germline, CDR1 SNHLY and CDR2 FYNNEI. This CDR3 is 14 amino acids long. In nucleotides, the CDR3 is TGTGCCACCTATTATGGGGGGGCAAGCACTGAAGCTTTCTTT. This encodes CATYYGGASTEAFF.

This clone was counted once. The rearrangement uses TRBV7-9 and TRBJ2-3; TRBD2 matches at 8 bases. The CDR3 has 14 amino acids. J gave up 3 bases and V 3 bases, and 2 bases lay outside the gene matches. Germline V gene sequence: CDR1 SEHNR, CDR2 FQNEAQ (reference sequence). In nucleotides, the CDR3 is TGTGCCAGCAGCTTTAGCGGGGCAACAGATACGCAGTATTTT. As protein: CASSFSGATDTQYF.

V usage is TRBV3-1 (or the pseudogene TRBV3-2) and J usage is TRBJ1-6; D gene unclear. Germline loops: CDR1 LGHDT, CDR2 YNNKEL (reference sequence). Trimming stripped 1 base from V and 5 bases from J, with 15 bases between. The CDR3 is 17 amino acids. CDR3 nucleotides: TGTGCCAGCAGCCAAGGTATAGGAGGAAAGAATAATTCACCCCTCCACTTT. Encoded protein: CASSQGIGGKNNSPLHF.

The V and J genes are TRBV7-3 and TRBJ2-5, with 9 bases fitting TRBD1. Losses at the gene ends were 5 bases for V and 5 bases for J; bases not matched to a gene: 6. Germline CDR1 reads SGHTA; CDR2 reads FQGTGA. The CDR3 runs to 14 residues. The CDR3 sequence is CASSQFGQGETQYF. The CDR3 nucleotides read TGTGCCAGCAGCCAATTTGGACAGGGGGAGACCCAGTACTTC. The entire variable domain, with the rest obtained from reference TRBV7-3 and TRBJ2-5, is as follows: GAGVSQTPSNKVTEKGKYVELRCDPISGHTALYWYRQSLGQGPEFLIYFQGTGAADDSGLPNDRFFAVRPEGSVSTLKIQRTERGDSAVYLCASSQFGQGETQYFGPGTRLLVL.

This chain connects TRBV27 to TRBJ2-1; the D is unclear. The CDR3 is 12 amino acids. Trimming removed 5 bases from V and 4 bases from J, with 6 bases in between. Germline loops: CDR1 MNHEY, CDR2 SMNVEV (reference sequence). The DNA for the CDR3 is TGTGCCAGCAGTCCACAGTACAATGAGCAGTTCTTC. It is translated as CASSPQYNEQFF.

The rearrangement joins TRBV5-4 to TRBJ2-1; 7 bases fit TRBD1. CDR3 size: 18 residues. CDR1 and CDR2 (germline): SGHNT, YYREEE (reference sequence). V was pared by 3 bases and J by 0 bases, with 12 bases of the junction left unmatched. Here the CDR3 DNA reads TGTGCCAGCAGCTCCCCGGGGACAGTCCGGAGCTCCTACAATGAGCAGTTCTTC. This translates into CASSSPGTVRSSYNEQFF.

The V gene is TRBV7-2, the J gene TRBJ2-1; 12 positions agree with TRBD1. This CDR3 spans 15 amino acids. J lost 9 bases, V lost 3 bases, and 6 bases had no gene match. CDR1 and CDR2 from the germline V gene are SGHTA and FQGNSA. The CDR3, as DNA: TGTGCCAGCAGCTTTCGGGACAGGGGGCGGGCTGAGCAGTTCTTC. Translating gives CASSFRDRGRAEQFF.

CDR3 in amino acids: CASSPRTGTGTINTEAFF. DNA for the CDR3: TGTGCCAGCTCACCACGAACCGGGACAGGCACCATTAACACTGAAGCTTTCTTT. The V gene is TRBV18, the J gene TRBJ1-1; 8 nucleotides line up with TRBD1. This CDR3 is 18 amino acids long. Trimming at V came to 1 base and at J to 2 bases, leaving 12 bases not matched to a gene. The germline V gene encodes CDR1 KGHSH and CDR2 LQKENI.

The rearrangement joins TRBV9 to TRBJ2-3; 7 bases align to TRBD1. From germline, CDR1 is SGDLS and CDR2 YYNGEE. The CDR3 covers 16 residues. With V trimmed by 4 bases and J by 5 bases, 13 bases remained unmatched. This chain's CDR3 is CASSSSMYRGIDTQYF. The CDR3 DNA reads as TGTGCCAGCAGCTCCTCGATGTACAGGGGAATAGATACGCAGTATTTT.

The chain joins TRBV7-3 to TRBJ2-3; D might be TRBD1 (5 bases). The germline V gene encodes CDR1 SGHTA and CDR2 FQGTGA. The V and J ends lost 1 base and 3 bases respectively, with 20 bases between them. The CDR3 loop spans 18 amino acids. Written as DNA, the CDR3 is TGTGCCAGCAGCTTAAATCCCCAGGGCCGCGGTAGAACAGATACGCAGTATTTT. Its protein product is CASSLNPQGRGRTDTQYF.

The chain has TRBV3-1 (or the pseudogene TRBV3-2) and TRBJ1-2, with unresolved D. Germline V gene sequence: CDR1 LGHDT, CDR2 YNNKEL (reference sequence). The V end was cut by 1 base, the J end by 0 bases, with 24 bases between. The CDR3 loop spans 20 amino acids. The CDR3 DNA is TGTGCCAGCAGCCAAGCTGACACCACAGCCTGTCCCAGAGCTAACTATGGCTACACCTTC. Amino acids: CASSQADTTACPRANYGYTF.

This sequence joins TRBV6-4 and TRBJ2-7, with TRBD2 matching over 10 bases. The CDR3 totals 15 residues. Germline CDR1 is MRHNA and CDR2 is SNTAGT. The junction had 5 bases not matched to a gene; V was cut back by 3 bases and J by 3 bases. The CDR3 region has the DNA TGTGCCAGCAGTGAGGCTAGCGGGGGCCTCTACGAGCAGTACTTC. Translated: CASSEASGGLYEQYF.

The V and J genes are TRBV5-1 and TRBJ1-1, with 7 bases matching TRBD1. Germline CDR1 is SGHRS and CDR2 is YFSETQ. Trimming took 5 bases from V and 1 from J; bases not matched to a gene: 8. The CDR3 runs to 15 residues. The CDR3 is CASSAGQTTNTEAFF. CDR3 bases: TGCGCCAGCAGTGCGGGACAGACGACGAACACTGAAGCTTTCTTT.